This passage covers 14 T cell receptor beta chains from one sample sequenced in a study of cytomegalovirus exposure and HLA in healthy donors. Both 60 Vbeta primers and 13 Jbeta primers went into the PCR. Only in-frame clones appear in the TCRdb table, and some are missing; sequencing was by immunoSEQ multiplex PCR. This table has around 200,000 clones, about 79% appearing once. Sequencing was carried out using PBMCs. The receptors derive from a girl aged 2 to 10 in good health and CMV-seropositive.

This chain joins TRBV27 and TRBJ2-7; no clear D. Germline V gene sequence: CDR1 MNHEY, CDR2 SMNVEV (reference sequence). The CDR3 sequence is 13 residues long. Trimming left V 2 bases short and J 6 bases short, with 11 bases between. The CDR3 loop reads CASSLDSSVEQYF. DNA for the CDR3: TGTGCCAGCAGTTTAGATTCCAGTGTCGAGCAGTACTTC.

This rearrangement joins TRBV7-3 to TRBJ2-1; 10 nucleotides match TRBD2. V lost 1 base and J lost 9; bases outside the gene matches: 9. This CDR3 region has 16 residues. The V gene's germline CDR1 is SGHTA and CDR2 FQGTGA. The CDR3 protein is CASSLKWEREGVEQFF. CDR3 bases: TGTGCCAGCAGCTTAAAATGGGAGCGGGAGGGAGTTGAGCAGTTCTTC.

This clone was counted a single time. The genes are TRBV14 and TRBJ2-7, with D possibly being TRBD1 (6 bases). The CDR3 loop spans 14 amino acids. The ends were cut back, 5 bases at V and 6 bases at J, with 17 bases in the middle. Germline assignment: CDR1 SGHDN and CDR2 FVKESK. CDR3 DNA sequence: TGTGCCAGCAGCAGAACCCAGGGGCTTGGCGAGCAGTACTTC. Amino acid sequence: CASSRTQGLGEQYF.

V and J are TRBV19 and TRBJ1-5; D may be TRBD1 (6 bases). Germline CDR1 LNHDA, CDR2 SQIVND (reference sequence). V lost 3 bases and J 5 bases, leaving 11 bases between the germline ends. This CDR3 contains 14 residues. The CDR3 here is CASSIQNRDQPQHF. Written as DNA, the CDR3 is TGTGCCAGTAGTATCCAGAACAGGGATCAGCCCCAGCATTTT.

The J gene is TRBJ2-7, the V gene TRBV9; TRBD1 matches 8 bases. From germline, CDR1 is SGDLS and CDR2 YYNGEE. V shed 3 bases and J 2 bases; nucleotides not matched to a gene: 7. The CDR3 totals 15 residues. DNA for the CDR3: TGTGCCAGCAGCGACCGACAGGGGCCCCCCTACGAGCAGTACTTC. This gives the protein CASSDRQGPPYEQYF.

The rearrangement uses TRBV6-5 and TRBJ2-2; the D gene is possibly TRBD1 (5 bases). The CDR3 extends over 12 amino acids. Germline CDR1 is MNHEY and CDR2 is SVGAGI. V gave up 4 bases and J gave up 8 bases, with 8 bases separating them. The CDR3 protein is CASSWGRGELFF. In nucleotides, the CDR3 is TGTGCCAGCAGTTGGGGCAGGGGGGAGCTGTTTTTT.

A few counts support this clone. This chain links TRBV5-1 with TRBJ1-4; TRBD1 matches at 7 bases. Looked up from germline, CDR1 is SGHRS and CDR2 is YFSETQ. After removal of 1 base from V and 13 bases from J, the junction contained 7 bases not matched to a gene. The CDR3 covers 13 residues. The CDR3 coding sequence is TGCGCCAGCAGCTTGTCAGACAGGGATCGACTGTTTTTT. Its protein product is CASSLSDRDRLFF.

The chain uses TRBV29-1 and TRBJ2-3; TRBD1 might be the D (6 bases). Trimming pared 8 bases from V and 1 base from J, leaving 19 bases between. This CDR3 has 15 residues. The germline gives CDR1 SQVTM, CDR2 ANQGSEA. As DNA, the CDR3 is TGCAGCACGTATGGGGCAGGGGAAGGCACAGATACGCAGTATTTT. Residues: CSTYGAGEGTDTQYF.

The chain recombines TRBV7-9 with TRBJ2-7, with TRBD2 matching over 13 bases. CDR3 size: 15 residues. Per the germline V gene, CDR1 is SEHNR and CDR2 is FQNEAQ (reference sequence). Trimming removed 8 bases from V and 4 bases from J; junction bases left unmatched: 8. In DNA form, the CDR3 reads TGTGCCAGCTCTCCGGGACTAGCGGGATGGTACGAGCAGTACTTC. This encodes CASSPGLAGWYEQYF.

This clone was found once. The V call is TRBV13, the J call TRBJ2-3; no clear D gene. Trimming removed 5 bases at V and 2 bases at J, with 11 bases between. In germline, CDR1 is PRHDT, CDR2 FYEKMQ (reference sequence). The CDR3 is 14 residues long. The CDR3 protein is CASSRMTNTDTQYF. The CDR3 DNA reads TGTGCCAGCAGCCGGATGACAAACACAGATACGCAGTATTTT.

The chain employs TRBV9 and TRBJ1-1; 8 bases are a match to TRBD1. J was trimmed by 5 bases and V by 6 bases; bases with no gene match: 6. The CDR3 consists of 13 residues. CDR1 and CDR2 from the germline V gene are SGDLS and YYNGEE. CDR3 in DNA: TGTGCCAGCACCCGAGACAGGGGAACTGAAGCTTTCTTT. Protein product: CASTRDRGTEAFF.

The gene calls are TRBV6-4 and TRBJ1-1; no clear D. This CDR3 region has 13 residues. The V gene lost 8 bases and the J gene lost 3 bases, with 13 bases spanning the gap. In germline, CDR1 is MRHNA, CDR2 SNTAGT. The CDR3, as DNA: TGTGCCAGCCGGGATAATATAGACACTGAAGCTTTCTTT. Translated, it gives CASRDNIDTEAFF.

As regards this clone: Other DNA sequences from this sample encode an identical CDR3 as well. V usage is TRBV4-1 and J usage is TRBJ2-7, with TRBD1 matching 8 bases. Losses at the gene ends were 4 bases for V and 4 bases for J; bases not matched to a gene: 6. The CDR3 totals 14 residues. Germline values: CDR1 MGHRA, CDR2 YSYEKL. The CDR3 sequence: CASSPTGARYEQYF. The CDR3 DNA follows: TGCGCCAGCAGCCCGACAGGGGCTCGGTACGAGCAGTACTTC.

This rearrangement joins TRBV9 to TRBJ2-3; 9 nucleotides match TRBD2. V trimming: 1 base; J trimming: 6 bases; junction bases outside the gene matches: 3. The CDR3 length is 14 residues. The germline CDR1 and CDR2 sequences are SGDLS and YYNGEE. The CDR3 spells CASSVLAGVDTQYF. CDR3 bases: TGTGCCAGCAGCGTATTAGCGGGAGTGGATACGCAGTATTTT.